Listed here are 22 T cell receptor beta chains from one sample, sequenced in a study of T-cell memory formation after mild COVID-19. From the 5' RACE reads, TCRdb called clonotypes with MiXCR, one entry per CDR3 protein. The sample consists of about 470,000 distinct CDR3 sequences, approximately 25% of them appearing once. Sequencing used PBMCs or a T cell subset sorted from them (not recorded which). The receptors come from an adult woman who had mild COVID-19 (a few samples of this study predate the infection). Cell type and time point are not known.

This clonotype has only a few counts. The chain joins TRBV10-3 to TRBJ2-7; TRBD1 matches at 10 bases. This CDR3 has 14 amino acids. Germline V lookup: CDR1 ENHRY, CDR2 SYGVKD. In nucleotides, the CDR3 is TGTGCGGTAAGCCGGGACAGGGGATCCTACGAGCAGTACTTC. Residues: CAVSRDRGSYEQYF.

The chain links TRBV29-1 to TRBJ1-1; the D gene is possibly TRBD1 (6 bases). Per the germline V gene, CDR1 is SQVTM and CDR2 is ANQGSEA. Trimming took off 4 bases at V and 0 bases at J, with 18 bases between the two ends. The CDR3 sequence is 16 residues long. The CDR3: CSVVRPGTSMNTEAFF. DNA of the CDR3: TGCAGCGTTGTACGCCCCGGGACATCCATGAACACTGAAGCTTTCTTT.

The rearrangement joins TRBV6-5 to TRBJ1-1, with D perhaps matching TRBD1 (6 bases). Deletions cut 5 bases from V and 0 bases from J, with 13 bases between. Germline V lookup: CDR1 MNHEY, CDR2 SVGAGI. The CDR3 is 15 amino acids. The CDR3 nucleotides read TGTGCCAGCAGTGGCGGGGGCGCGGTGAACACTGAAGCTTTCTTT. This encodes CASSGGGAVNTEAFF.

There are a few counts of this clonotype. CDR3 nucleotides: TGTGCCAGCAGCTTAGGGTGGAACGACAATGAGCAGTTCTTC. This translates into CASSLGWNDNEQFF. This chain joins TRBV7-9 and TRBJ2-1; D is unclear. Trimming pared 1 base from V and 5 bases from J, leaving 9 bases between. Germline-derived CDR1 and CDR2 are SEHNR and FQNEAQ (reference sequence). This CDR3 comprises 14 residues.

This clonotype has more than one count but fewer than ten. J is TRBJ2-6 and V is TRBV5-1; D is undetermined. Germline values: CDR1 SGHRS, CDR2 YFSETQ. The CDR3 loop spans 16 amino acids. V lost 0 bases and J lost 1, with 8 bases in between. The CDR3 here is CASSLVVRSGANVLTF. The CDR3 region has the DNA TGCGCCAGCAGCTTGGTTGTACGTTCTGGGGCCAACGTCCTGACTTTC.

CDR3 nucleotides: TGTGCCAGCAGCGCAGGACAGGGCGAGACCCAGTACTTC. Translation: CASSAGQGETQYF. The V call is TRBV7-3, the J call TRBJ2-5; 8 bases are shared with TRBD1. The CDR3 is 13 amino acids. Germline V gene lookup returns CDR1 SGHTA and CDR2 FQGTGA. Germline trimming cut 5 bases from V and 5 bases from J; bases unmatched to any gene: 4.

This clonotype was observed a few times. The gene calls are TRBV5-1 and TRBJ2-3; D gene ambiguous. V dropped 4 bases and J dropped 0 bases, with 9 bases sitting between them. Germline loops: CDR1 SGHRS, CDR2 YFSETQ. This CDR3 region has 14 residues. CDR3 sequence: CASSHSASTDTQYF. The CDR3, as DNA: TGCGCCAGCAGCCACTCGGCCAGCACAGATACGCAGTATTTT.

The CDR3 DNA sequence: TGCGCCAGCAGCTTGTCCGGGACACACGAAAATTCACCCCTCCACTTT. Residues: CASSLSGTHENSPLHF. The chain couples TRBV5-1 to TRBJ1-6; a possible D gene is TRBD1 (6 bases). V was shortened by 1 base and J by 7 bases, with 15 bases between the two germline ends. The CDR3 contains 16 residues. Germline CDR1 reads SGHRS; CDR2 reads YFSETQ. Filled out from reference TRBV5-1 and TRBJ1-6, the complete variable domain reads KAGVTQTPRYLIKTRGQQVTLSCSPISGHRSVSWYQQTPGQGLQFLFEYFSETQRNKGNFPGRFSGRQFSNSRSEMNVSTLELGDSALYLCASSLSGTHENSPLHFGNGTRLTVT.

The rearrangement uses TRBV12-3 or TRBV12-4 and TRBJ2-7; D remains ambiguous. Trimming took off 2 bases at V and 5 bases at J, with 7 bases between the two ends. The CDR3 totals 12 residues. CDR3 nucleotides: TGTGCCAGCAGTTTAATTCCAAACGAGCAGTACTTC. Its translation is CASSLIPNEQYF.

The chain carries TRBV12-3 or TRBV12-4 and TRBJ1-1, with D perhaps TRBD1 (6 bases). This CDR3 comprises 14 residues. Trimming removed 8 bases at V and 2 bases at J, with 15 bases between. CDR3 sequence: CASLKGGYNTEAFF. The DNA for the CDR3 is TGTGCCAGCCTTAAGGGGGGGTATAACACTGAAGCTTTCTTT.

Many counts were recorded for this clonotype. The germline gene is not matched at one end of the junction; a read error may be the cause. This chain uses TRBV3-1 with TRBJ2-1; unclear D gene. The germline gives CDR1 LGHDT, CDR2 YNNKEL (reference sequence). The CDR3 covers 11 residues. CDR3 sequence reads: CASSQANEQFF. The CDR3 region has the DNA TGCGCCAGCAGCCAGGCCAATGAGCAGTTCTTC.

This clonotype was seen a few times. The rearrangement links TRBV5-1 to TRBJ1-1; weak D call: TRBD1 (5 bases). The V end lost 5 bases, the J end lost 4 bases, and 12 bases lay between the germline ends. Germline lookup yields CDR1 SGHRS and CDR2 YFSETQ. The CDR3 runs to 13 residues. The CDR3 bases are TGCGCCAGCAGTTTGCGGGGGACCACTGAAGCTTTCTTT. Translating gives CASSLRGTTEAFF.

V usage is TRBV4-2 and J usage is TRBJ2-4; perhaps TRBD2 as D (5 bases). Germline V gives CDR1 LGHNA, CDR2 YNFKEQ. Deletions cut 1 base from V and 0 bases from J, with 7 bases between. This CDR3 region has 15 residues. The CDR3 DNA sequence: TGTGCCAGCAGCCAAGGGCGGGTAGCCAAAAACATTCAGTACTTC. Its translation: CASSQGRVAKNIQYF.

V gene TRBV3-1 combines with J gene TRBJ2-1, with 14 nucleotides matching TRBD2. Germline V gene lookup returns CDR1 LGHDT and CDR2 YNNKEL (reference sequence). This CDR3 is built from 18 residues. V lost 4 bases to trimming and J lost 4 bases; unmatched junction nucleotides: 9. CDR3 loop: CASSLVFGTSGGYNEQFF. For the CDR3, the DNA is TGTGCCAGCAGCCTGGTTTTTGGGACTAGCGGGGGTTACAATGAGCAGTTCTTC.

V and J are TRBV2 and TRBJ1-1; no reliable D call. Trimming took off 6 bases at V and 10 bases at J, with 12 bases between the two ends. The length of the CDR3 is 11 residues. Germline CDR1 and CDR2: SNHLY and FYNNEI. The CDR3 DNA follows: TGTGCCAGCAGGGGCGAGGCGGGAGCTTTCTTT. It is translated as CASRGEAGAFF.

V gene TRBV6-5 combines with J gene TRBJ2-7; 7 bases fit TRBD1. Germline trimming cut 4 bases from V and 3 bases from J; bases unmatched to any gene: 18. This CDR3 spans 18 amino acids. From germline, CDR1 is MNHEY and CDR2 SVGAGI. In nucleotides, the CDR3 is TGTGCCAGCAGTTCCTACCGGGACAGCCAACTACGTTTCTACGAGCAGTACTTC. Encoded protein: CASSSYRDSQLRFYEQYF.

V is TRBV24-1 and J is TRBJ2-4; D not certain. V was shortened by 2 bases and J by 2 bases, with 6 bases between the two germline ends. Germline loops: CDR1 KGHDR, CDR2 SFDVKD. This CDR3 contains 14 residues. DNA of the CDR3: TGTGCCACCAGTGATTGGACCACCAAAAACATTCAGTACTTC. Its translation is CATSDWTTKNIQYF.

The chain links TRBV6-6 to TRBJ1-1, with 12 nucleotides matching TRBD1. CDR3 size: 17 residues. Germline lookup yields CDR1 MNHNY and CDR2 SVGAGI (reference sequence). V lost 7 bases and J lost 4; bases outside the gene matches: 13. This chain's CDR3 is CASTPPGQGAPGTEAFF. The CDR3 DNA reads TGTGCCAGCACACCTCCGGGACAGGGGGCGCCGGGCACTGAAGCTTTCTTT.

This clonotype was counted between two and nine times. J is TRBJ2-2 and V is TRBV11-3; the D gene is possibly TRBD1 (5 bases). This CDR3 is built from 16 residues. V gave up 3 bases and J gave up 4 bases, with 15 bases separating them. Germline V gene sequence: CDR1 SGHNT, CDR2 YENEEA. CDR3 DNA sequence: TGTGCCAGCAGCTTTATCTCTGGGGCCACCACCGGGGAGCTGTTTTTT. Its translation: CASSFISGATTGELFF.

The chain couples TRBV4-1 to TRBJ2-7; TRBD2 matches 8 bases. V lost 0 bases and J lost 3; bases outside the gene matches: 4. This CDR3 comprises 15 residues. Germline V gene lookup returns CDR1 MGHRA and CDR2 YSYEKL. CDR3 amino acids: CASSQDPGGYYEQYF. Written as DNA, the CDR3 is TGCGCCAGCAGCCAAGATCCGGGGGGGTACTACGAGCAGTACTTC.

There are a few counts of this clonotype. The chain links TRBV9 to TRBJ2-7; no definite D call. Trimming stripped 4 bases from V and 2 bases from J, with 13 bases between. This CDR3 comprises 14 residues. Germline values: CDR1 SGDLS, CDR2 YYNGEE. CDR3 sequence (DNA): TGTGCCAGCAGCTTAAACAGTAATCCCTACGAGCAGTACTTC. Its translation: CASSLNSNPYEQYF.

V usage is TRBV7-9 and J usage is TRBJ2-1; 7 nucleotides agree with TRBD2. This CDR3 is built from 14 residues. J gave up 9 bases and V 0 bases, and 5 bases lay outside the gene matches. The germline CDR1 and CDR2 sequences are SEHNR and FQNEAQ (reference sequence). CDR3 nucleotide sequence: TGTGCCAGCAGCTTAGCGGGAGGGGCTGGTGAGCAGTTCTTC. The encoded protein is CASSLAGGAGEQFF.